The next 11 T cell receptor beta chains were all read from a single sample in a study of cytomegalovirus exposure and HLA in healthy donors (TCRdb year 2017). Libraries were built with the immunoSEQ multiplex PCR assay. The multiplex PCR relied on a mix of 60 forward primers for TCR Vbeta segments and 13 reverse primers for TCR Jbeta segments. The immuneACCESS repertoire file appears here via TCRdb, limited to in-frame rearrangements. These files lack a portion of the clones; in checked studies, under half of the deficit traces to unresolved V genes, and the cause of the others is not known. Recorded for this sample are 130,000 to 150,000 clones; 73% of them occurred a single time. Together, the top ten hold approximately 15% of the sample. The sample consisted of PBMCs. The receptors here all came from a human donor in good health.

The rearrangement joins TRBV5-1 to TRBJ2-5, with D tentatively TRBD1 (8 bases). V was trimmed by 0 bases and J by 5 bases, leaving 14 bases between them. Germline V gene lookup returns CDR1 SGHRS and CDR2 YFSETQ. The CDR3 covers 15 residues. CDR3 nucleotides: TGCGCCAGCAGCTTGGCCACAGGGGGGGTGGAGACCCAGTACTTC. This gives the protein CASSLATGGVETQYF.

The gene calls are TRBV7-3 and TRBJ2-3; TRBD2 matches at 8 bases. Per the germline V gene, CDR1 is SGHTA and CDR2 is FQGTGA. The V segment lost 5 bases and the J segment 1 base; nucleotides outside the gene matches: 8. The CDR3 runs 16 residues. The CDR3 is CASSPIRAGGTDTQYF. The CDR3 DNA is TGTGCCAGCAGCCCCATTCGAGCGGGAGGCACAGATACGCAGTATTTT.

The chain employs TRBV7-9 and TRBJ2-1; 8 bases are shared with TRBD1. Per germline, CDR1 SEHNR and CDR2 FQNEAQ (reference sequence). V trimming: 3 bases; J trimming: 5 bases; junction bases outside the gene matches: 0. The CDR3 length is 13 residues. In nucleotides, the CDR3 is TGTGCCAGCAGCTTGGACAGGGACAATGAGCAGTTCTTC. As protein: CASSLDRDNEQFF.

CDR3 bases: TGTGCCAGCTCAGACGGGACTAGCGGGAACACAGATACGCAGTATTTT. Encoded protein: CASSDGTSGNTDTQYF. The chain combines TRBV18 with TRBJ2-3; 13 nucleotides line up with TRBD2. V lost 5 bases, J lost 2 bases, and 4 bases stayed unmatched. This CDR3 comprises 16 residues. Germline V lookup: CDR1 KGHSH, CDR2 LQKENI.

J is TRBJ2-5 and V is TRBV2, with 7 bases that match TRBD2. The J call is uncertain, as TRBJ2-7 better fits the DNA end. Germline assignment: CDR1 SNHLY and CDR2 FYNNEI. This CDR3 has 14 amino acids. CDR3 residues: CANYGGISSYEQYF. The CDR3 bases are TGTGCCAACTACGGGGGGATAAGCTCCTACGAGCAGTACTTC.

V is TRBV19 and J is TRBJ1-4, with TRBD1 matching 9 bases. Germline V CDR1 and CDR2: LNHDA, SQIVND (reference sequence). J lost 8 bases, V lost 8 bases, and 15 bases had no gene match. CDR3 length: 16 amino acids. CDR3 sequence reads: CASFKTGGLPREKLFF. CDR3 bases: TGTGCCAGTTTCAAGACAGGGGGGTTACCTCGGGAAAAACTGTTTTTT.

The chain is built from TRBV6-1 and TRBJ2-7; tentatively, D is TRBD1 (5 bases). The CDR3 runs 14 residues. The germline gives CDR1 MNHNS, CDR2 SASEGT. Trimming cost V 6 bases and J 1 base, with 13 bases left between them. DNA for the CDR3: TGTGCCAGCAGAGCCGGACCAGGGTCCTACGAGCAGTACTTC. It is translated as CASRAGPGSYEQYF.

This chain uses TRBV2 with TRBJ2-7; D not resolved. V was pared by 7 bases and J by 1 base, with 11 bases between. The CDR3 consists of 13 residues. CDR1 and CDR2 from the germline V gene are SNHLY and FYNNEI. The CDR3 sequence: CASMRGSSYEQYF. CDR3 nucleotide sequence: TGTGCCAGCATGCGCGGTTCTTCCTACGAGCAGTACTTC.

The rearrangement uses TRBV6-6 and TRBJ1-5, with 7 positions matching TRBD1. V lost 5 bases, J lost 0 bases, and 7 bases stayed unmatched. The V gene's germline CDR1 is MNHNY and CDR2 SVGAGI (reference sequence). CDR3 length: 16 residues. CDR3 nucleotide sequence: TGTGCCAGCAGTACCGGGACAGCTTATAGCAATCAGCCCCAGCATTTT. Its translation: CASSTGTAYSNQPQHF.

In this sample, this clone turned up a few times. The CDR3 DNA reads as TGTGCTAGTGGTAATTCCGGGACAGGGGTCTACGAGCAGTACTTC. This codes for CASGNSGTGVYEQYF. The chain uses TRBV12-5 and TRBJ2-7; 10 bases are a match to TRBD1. Trimming removed 5 bases from V and 3 bases from J; junction bases left unmatched: 7. The CDR3 has 15 amino acids. Germline CDR1 reads LGHNT; CDR2 reads FRNRAP.

CDR3 protein: CASTSGSRTGELFF. CDR3 nucleotides: TGTGCCAGCACCAGCGGTAGCCGGACCGGGGAGCTGTTTTTT. The rearrangement uses TRBV9 and TRBJ2-2, with a possible D match to TRBD2 (5 bases). Germline CDR1 and CDR2: SGDLS and YYNGEE. The CDR3 extends over 14 amino acids. The germline V and J ends were trimmed by 6 bases and 5 bases, with 14 bases remaining between them.